This T cell receptor beta chain was retrieved from a study of tumor-infiltrating lymphocytes in glioblastoma multiforme. CDR1 SGHNT and CDR2 YENEEA come from the germline V gene. This CDR3 spans 13 amino acids. V shed 4 bases and J shed 12 bases, with 16 bases lying between them. Study observations and caveats: No surface-marker sorting into functional T cell subtypes was done. The TCR and somatic mutation analysis included just one glioblastoma patient.

Multiple V-beta primers and a C-beta primer amplified TCRB from RNA. A C-beta primer primed TCRB cDNA from about 0.45 ug RNA. No unique molecular identifiers were described for these TCRB libraries. One entry per CDR3 protein results from TCRdb running MiXCR on the multiplex PCR reads. This sample has about 13,000 distinct CDR3 sequences, with almost 65% found just once. Details on this clonotype: Its antigen is unknown.

The TCR originated in a male donor with glioblastoma. The chain recombines TRBV11-3 with TRBJ2-1; TRBD2 might be the D (7 bases). What was sequenced was brain tumor tissue. Here the CDR3 reads CASSSRRGGVQFF. CDR3 coding DNA: TGTGCCAGCAGCTCGAGGAGGGGGGGTGTGCAGTTCTTC.